This TCR beta chain was sequenced for a study of T cells in Graves' hyperthyroidism and ophthalmopathy. Study-wide results and caveats: Most thyroid clonotypes expanded above 0.001 were also detected in blood. The model's output predicted ophthalmopathy at a median of about 5.9 months prior to onset.

This clonotype came up many times. Its specificity is unknown. RNA transcripts served as the template for amplifying TCR beta CDR3 regions. RT-PCR in the first round (using the HTBI primer set) targeted the TCR CDR3. MiXCR, applied by TCRdb to the multiplex PCR reads, yields one record per CDR3 protein. Altogether over 650,000 distinct CDR3 sequences are present, about 45% being singletons, with the ten largest covering less than 8.5%. Uncontrolled infection, other autoimmune disease, pregnancy or lactation led to exclusion. Diagnostic assessment was based on clinical symptoms, serum thyroxine and TRAb, thyroid ultrasound and orbital computed tomography. Trimming at V came to 6 bases and at J to 3 bases, leaving 5 bases not matched to a gene. Germline CDR1 is ENHRY and CDR2 is SYGVKD. CDR3 length: 14 residues.

The V and J genes are TRBV10-3 and TRBJ2-7; 10 bases map to TRBD1. The clonotype originates from an adult man with Graves' disease, either hyperthyroidism or ophthalmopathy (not recorded which). Source material: peripheral blood or thyroid tissue (not recorded which). This CDR3 reads CAIRAGTGVYEQYF. CDR3 DNA: TGTGCCATCAGAGCCGGGACAGGGGTCTACGAGCAGTACTTC.